One and the same sample provided the 19 T cell receptor beta chains below, sequenced in a study of T cells after yellow fever vaccination. TCRdb used MiXCR to reprocess the 5' RACE reads, holding one entry per CDR3 protein. The sample lists 500,000 to 650,000 distinct CDR3 sequences; about a sixth were seen once. The sample in question was PBMCs, obtained about 5 days after the first yellow fever vaccination. These receptors were taken from a young man who received the YFV17D yellow fever vaccine.

The gene calls are TRBV9 and TRBJ2-2, with 7 nucleotides matching TRBD2. Unmatched junction bases numbered 8, after V lost 3 bases and J lost 3 bases. This CDR3 contains 16 residues. CDR1 is SGDLS and CDR2 is YYNGEE in the germline V gene. CDR3 in amino acids: CASSDGLVAYTGELFF. CDR3 bases: TGTGCCAGCAGCGACGGACTAGTGGCATACACCGGGGAGCTGTTTTTT.

Only a few counts were recorded for this clonotype. This chain uses TRBV12-3 or TRBV12-4 with TRBJ2-1; TRBD1 matches 7 bases. CDR3 size: 18 residues. Trimming removed 1 base from V and 5 bases from J; junction bases left unmatched: 14. CDR3 region: CASSLGRSHRGSDNEQFF. The CDR3 bases are TGTGCCAGCAGTTTAGGCCGTTCCCACAGGGGTTCCGACAATGAGCAGTTCTTC.

This clonotype came up a few times. The chain is built from TRBV7-3 and TRBJ2-1, with 8 bases aligning to TRBD2. V shed 5 bases, J shed 1 base, and the junction held 7 bases outside the gene matches. The CDR3 sequence is 16 residues long. CDR1 is SGHTA, CDR2 FQGTGA, per germline. As DNA, the CDR3 is TGTGCCAGCAGCGCACGGGGGGGAGGGTCCTACAATGAGCAGTTCTTC. As protein: CASSARGGGSYNEQFF. Full variable domain (rest looked up from reference TRBV7-3 and TRBJ2-1): GAGVSQTPSNKVTEKGKYVELRCDPISGHTALYWYRQSLGQGPEFLIYFQGTGAADDSGLPNDRFFAVRPEGSVSTLKIQRTERGDSAVYLCASSARGGGSYNEQFFGPGTRLTVL.

The CDR3 protein is CASSFQSSYNEQFF. The CDR3, as DNA: TGTGCCAGCAGTTTCCAGAGCTCCTACAATGAGCAGTTCTTC. The chain carries TRBV28 and TRBJ2-1, with D hard to call. V shed 3 bases and J shed 0 bases, with 6 bases lying between them. CDR1 MDHEN and CDR2 SYDVKM come from the germline V gene. The CDR3 sequence is 14 residues long.

The chain uses TRBV20-1 and TRBJ2-1; maybe TRBD2 (6 bases). V was shortened by 2 bases and J by 3 bases, with 11 bases between the two germline ends. This CDR3 has 14 amino acids. Looked up from germline, CDR1 is DFQATT and CDR2 is SNEGSKA (reference sequence). The CDR3 loop is CSARLGTGYNEQFF. CDR3 coding DNA: TGCAGTGCTAGACTCGGGACTGGCTACAATGAGCAGTTCTTC.

The table lists this clonotype with a few counts. The chain has TRBV7-9 and TRBJ1-1; D might be TRBD1 (6 bases). The CDR3 extends over 14 amino acids. The V end lost 7 bases, the J end lost 4 bases, and 16 bases lay between the germline ends. Germline values: CDR1 SEHNR, CDR2 FQNEAQ (reference sequence). This chain's CDR3 is CASTQQGGGTEAFF. CDR3 in DNA: TGTGCCAGCACTCAACAGGGTGGAGGCACTGAAGCTTTCTTT.

This sequence joins TRBV25-1 and TRBJ2-1; D gene unclear. Per germline, CDR1 MGHDK and CDR2 SYGVNS. There are 12 residues in the CDR3. The V gene lost 3 bases and the J gene lost 7 bases, with 7 bases spanning the gap. The CDR3 DNA follows: TGTGCCAGCAGTGATGACCGGAATGAGCAGTTCTTC. Residues: CASSDDRNEQFF.

This rearrangement joins TRBV5-1 to TRBJ2-3; D might be TRBD1 or TRBD2, each matching 5 bases. CDR1 is SGHRS, CDR2 YFSETQ, per germline. The V end lost 4 bases, the J end lost 6 bases, and 12 bases lay between the germline ends. The CDR3 has 13 residues. The CDR3 sequence: CASSGGEGDTQYF. Here the CDR3 DNA reads TGCGCCAGCAGCGGAGGAGAGGGGGATACGCAGTATTTT.

The V gene is TRBV30, the J gene TRBJ2-3; TRBD1 aligns across 8 bases. The J segment lost 3 bases and the V segment lost 7 bases, leaving 3 bases of the junction unmatched. This CDR3 has 12 amino acids. Germline CDR1 GTSNPN, CDR2 SVGIG (reference sequence). CDR3 in DNA: TGTGCCTCCAGGGGGCTGACAGATACGCAGTATTTT. It codes for CASRGLTDTQYF. The full variable domain, its missing parts supplied by reference TRBV30 and TRBJ2-3, is SQTIHQWPATLVQPVGSPLSLECTVEGTSNPNLYWYRQAAGRGLQLLFYSVGIGQISSEVPQNLSASRPQDRQFILSSKKLLLSDSGFYLCASRGLTDTQYFGPGTRLTVL.

The chain joins TRBV9 to TRBJ2-1, with D perhaps TRBD1 or TRBD2 (6 bases each). Germline assignment: CDR1 SGDLS and CDR2 YYNGEE. There are 14 residues in the CDR3. V was shortened by 4 bases and J by 7 bases, with 15 bases between the two germline ends. For the CDR3, the DNA is TGTGCCAGCAGCCAGTGGGGGGCCCGTAATGAGCAGTTCTTC. Amino acid sequence: CASSQWGARNEQFF.

This clonotype was found a few times. This chain connects TRBV30 to TRBJ1-2; 11 bases line up with TRBD1. CDR1 and CDR2 (germline): GTSNPN, SVGIG (reference sequence). The CDR3 length is 14 residues. The V segment lost 5 bases and the J segment 4 bases; nucleotides outside the gene matches: 6. CDR3 amino acids: CAWEPGQGVYGYTF. The CDR3 DNA follows: TGTGCCTGGGAGCCGGGACAGGGGGTCTATGGCTACACCTTC.

This clonotype was seen a single time. CDR3 in amino acids: CSARDFSRGGNTGELFF. As DNA, the CDR3 is TGCAGTGCTAGAGATTTCTCGCGGGGGGGTAACACCGGGGAGCTGTTTTTT. The chain recombines TRBV20-1 with TRBJ2-2; 9 bases line up with TRBD2. There are 17 residues in the CDR3. Losses at the gene ends were 0 bases for V and 2 bases for J; bases not matched to a gene: 7. In germline, CDR1 is DFQATT, CDR2 SNEGSKA (reference sequence).

Details on this clonotype: Its ends do not fully match the called genes, so a read error is possible. This chain links TRBV4-3 with TRBJ2-1; 12 bases match TRBD2. Germline CDR1 and CDR2: LGHNA and YSLEER. The CDR3 contains 15 residues. The CDR3 is CASSPSLAGGPLSLF. The CDR3 DNA sequence: TGCGCCAGCAGCCCAAGCCTAGCGGGGGGGCCTCTGTCGCTCTTC.

V and J are TRBV14 and TRBJ1-1; a weak D match, TRBD1 (6 bases). CDR3 length equals 14 residues. V shed 4 bases and J shed 1 base, with 10 bases lying between them. Germline lookup yields CDR1 SGHDN and CDR2 FVKESK. The DNA for the CDR3 is TGTGCCAGCAGCCCCGCAGGGGCGAACACTGAAGCTTTCTTT. Its translation: CASSPAGANTEAFF.

This clonotype was detected a few times. Here the CDR3 reads CASTLRTRGISPLHF. CDR3 DNA: TGTGCCAGCACCCTTCGGACAAGAGGTATTTCACCCCTCCACTTT. This chain joins TRBV12-3 or TRBV12-4 and TRBJ1-6; D possibly corresponds to TRBD1 (5 bases). V was cut by 7 bases and J by 9 bases, with 19 bases left in between. The CDR3 covers 15 residues.

The chain links TRBV12-3 or TRBV12-4 to TRBJ1-2; TRBD1 aligns across 9 bases. The CDR3 is 15 amino acids. Trimming at V came to 4 bases and at J to 5 bases, leaving 8 bases not matched to a gene. The CDR3 loop reads CASSSWGQGAYGYTF. The CDR3 DNA reads as TGTGCCAGCAGTTCATGGGGACAGGGAGCATATGGCTACACCTTC.

A few counts support this clonotype. The chain uses TRBV5-4 and TRBJ2-1; TRBD2 agrees at 9 bases. V dropped 0 bases and J dropped 6; count of bases not matched to a gene: 7. Germline V lookup: CDR1 SGHNT, CDR2 YYREEE (reference sequence). The CDR3 sequence is 16 residues long. CDR3 DNA: TGTGCCAGCAGCTTGGGAAATAGCGGGGGTTTCAATGAGCAGTTCTTC. The encoded protein is CASSLGNSGGFNEQFF.

The chain has TRBV7-2 and TRBJ1-1; weak D call: TRBD1 (5 bases). Per the germline V gene, CDR1 is SGHTA and CDR2 is FQGNSA. The CDR3 has 16 amino acids. V shed 0 bases and J shed 2 bases, with 13 bases lying between them. The CDR3 DNA reads as TGTGCCAGCAGCTTAGCAGGGGAGCCTGGAAACACTGAAGCTTTCTTT. Translated, it gives CASSLAGEPGNTEAFF.

This clonotype was seen a handful of times. The genes are TRBV20-1 and TRBJ1-4; possibly TRBD1 for D (6 bases). Germline CDR1 and CDR2: DFQATT and SNEGSKA (reference sequence). Trimming removed 7 bases from V and 5 bases from J, with 11 bases in between. The CDR3 length is 12 residues. The CDR3 DNA reads as TGCAGTGGCAGGGGTCGAAATGAAAAACTGTTTTTT. This codes for CSGRGRNEKLFF.